The 3 T cell receptor beta chains below come from one sample, sequenced in a study of T-cell memory formation after mild COVID-19. Each CDR3 protein gets one entry after TCRdb re-called the 5' RACE reads with MiXCR. The sample lists 95,000 to 120,000 distinct CDR3 sequences, 15% to 20% seen once, with less than 6% in the top ten. Material: PBMCs or a T cell subset sorted from them (not recorded which). Every receptor here comes from a man between 18 and 29 years old who had mild COVID-19 (a few samples of this study predate the infection). Cell type and time point are not known.

V and J are TRBV6-2 or TRBV6-3 and TRBJ2-7; D perhaps matches TRBD1 (6 bases). Trimming cost V 6 bases and J 3 bases, with 9 bases left between them. The CDR3 extends over 12 amino acids. Germline V gene data show CDR1 as MNHEY and CDR2 as SVGEGT. CDR3 in DNA: TGTGCCAGCAGGGACAGAATCTACGAGCAGTACGTC. Residues: CASRDRIYEQYV.

The table lists this clonotype with a few counts. The chain couples TRBV9 to TRBJ2-2; possible D gene TRBD1, 5 bases. Trimming left V 4 bases short and J 4 bases short, with 17 bases between. CDR1 and CDR2 (germline): SGDLS, YYNGEE. This CDR3 region has 16 residues. CDR3 coding DNA: TGTGCCAGCAGCCCCCGATCAGGGCCTCCCACCGGGGAGCTGTTTTTT. Its translation: CASSPRSGPPTGELFF.

This chain joins TRBV2 and TRBJ2-1; TRBD2 aligns across 8 bases. Germline V lookup: CDR1 SNHLY, CDR2 FYNNEI. This CDR3 spans 15 amino acids. V trimming: 2 bases; J trimming: 6 bases; junction bases outside the gene matches: 6. CDR3 bases: TGTGCCAGCAGTGAACAGCGGGGGCCTACCAATGAGCAGTTCTTC. It encodes CASSEQRGPTNEQFF.